Shown below are 10 T cell receptor beta chains from a single sample sequenced in a study of graft-versus-host responses after intestinal transplantation. Once graft tissue had been processed, intraepithelial and lamina propria lymphocytes were released. Generated by immunoSEQ multiplex PCR, the TCRdb table keeps only in-frame clones and is missing some. The sample lists about 11,000 clones, roughly 79% occurring once. The sequences come from ileum tissue, collected 23 days after intestinal transplant. The receptors derive from a human patient who received an intestinal transplant, so some T cells may come from the graft donor.

The chain couples TRBV9 to TRBJ1-6; 10 positions match TRBD1. The trim removed 0 bases at V and 9 bases at J, leaving 3 bases unmatched. From germline, CDR1 is SGDLS and CDR2 YYNGEE. This CDR3 region has 15 residues. This CDR3 is CASSVEGQGSSPLHF. The CDR3 DNA is TGTGCCAGCAGCGTAGAGGGACAGGGGAGTTCACCCCTCCACTTT.

This clone has just one count. J is TRBJ2-1 and V is TRBV9, with 10 positions matching TRBD2. Germline CDR1 reads SGDLS; CDR2 reads YYNGEE. With 1 base clipped from V and 7 bases from J, the junction kept 5 bases outside the gene matches. The CDR3 is made up of 15 amino acids. For the CDR3, the DNA is TGTGCCAGCAGCGTATGGAATAGCGGGAGGAATGAGCAGTTCTTC. As protein: CASSVWNSGRNEQFF. Looking up the rest from reference TRBV9 and TRBJ2-1 gives the full variable domain: DSGVTQTPKHLITATGQRVTLRCSPRSGDLSVYWYQQSLDQGLQFLIQYYNGEERAKGNILERFSAQQFPDLHSELNLSSLELGDSALYFCASSVWNSGRNEQFFGPGTRLTVL.

The chain has TRBV6-5 and TRBJ2-1, with D perhaps matching TRBD2 (6 bases). Trimming cost V 2 bases and J 0 bases, with 11 bases left between them. CDR3 length: 16 amino acids. The germline V gene encodes CDR1 MNHEY and CDR2 SVGAGI. CDR3 sequence: CASSYSGPSSYNEQFF. The CDR3 nucleotides are TGTGCCAGCAGTTACAGCGGGCCGAGCTCCTACAATGAGCAGTTCTTC.

The rearrangement uses TRBV2 and TRBJ2-2; 7 nucleotides agree with TRBD2. The length of the CDR3 is 15 residues. CDR1 and CDR2 from the germline V gene are SNHLY and FYNNEI. The V gene end was trimmed by 7 bases and the J gene end by 2 bases; junction bases not matched to a gene: 7. The CDR3 sequence is CASIGSGENTGELFF. The CDR3, as DNA: TGTGCCAGCATTGGGAGCGGGGAAAACACCGGGGAGCTGTTTTTT.

Note on this clone: The junction differs from germline at one of its ends, possibly a read error. V and J are TRBV19 and TRBJ1-1; no definite D call. Germline V CDR1 and CDR2: LNHDA, SQIVND (reference sequence). The length of the CDR3 is 12 residues. The CDR3 DNA follows: TGTGCCAGTAGTACAGGAGCGACCGAAGCCTTCTTT. This translates into CASSTGATEAFF.

The gene calls are TRBV5-1 and TRBJ2-3, with no clear D. The CDR3 totals 13 residues. In germline, CDR1 is SGHRS, CDR2 YFSETQ. V was shortened by 2 bases and J by 2 bases, with 6 bases between the two germline ends. CDR3 DNA sequence: TGCGCCAGCAGCTTTCAGTACACAGATACGCAGTATTTT. Translated, it gives CASSFQYTDTQYF.

The rearrangement links TRBV27 to TRBJ1-2; maybe TRBD1 (5 bases). This CDR3 is 13 amino acids long. From germline, CDR1 is MNHEY and CDR2 SMNVEV (reference sequence). V was pared by 6 bases and J by 4 bases, with 12 bases between. The CDR3 sequence: CASRALGTYGYTF. The DNA for the CDR3 is TGTGCCAGCAGGGCGCTGGGGACCTATGGCTACACCTTC.

The rearrangement links TRBV10-1 to TRBJ2-1; D is possibly TRBD1 or TRBD2 (5 bases each). This CDR3 is 12 amino acids long. The germline gives CDR1 WNHNN, CDR2 SYGVQD (reference sequence). Trimming pared 2 bases from V and 9 bases from J, leaving 8 bases between. CDR3 nucleotides: TGCGCCAGCAGTGAGGGGGGTCTTGAGCAGTTCTTC. Translated, it gives CASSEGGLEQFF.

This clone was seen a single time. V is TRBV15 and J is TRBJ2-3; 8 bases are shared with TRBD2. From germline, CDR1 is LNHNV and CDR2 YYDKDF (reference sequence). The CDR3 is 18 amino acids. V gave up 1 base and J gave up 3 bases; unmatched junction bases: 12. The DNA of the CDR3 is TGTGCCACCAGCAGAGGGGCGGGGGGTAGCGGGAAGACAGATACGCAGTATTTT. It translates to CATSRGAGGSGKTDTQYF.

The chain couples TRBV28 to TRBJ1-3; D is unresolved. This CDR3 is built from 14 residues. V was cut by 4 bases and J by 0 bases, with 7 bases left in between. Germline V gives CDR1 MDHEN, CDR2 SYDVKM. This CDR3 is CASSSLGSGNTIYF. CDR3 coding DNA: TGTGCCAGCAGTTCCCTAGGCTCTGGAAACACCATATATTTT. The variable domain in full, with the rest retrieved from reference TRBV28 and TRBJ1-3, is DVKVTQSSRYLVKRTGEKVFLECVQDMDHENMFWYRQDPGLGLRLIYFSYDVKMKEKGDIPEGYSVSREKKERFSLILESASTNQTSMYLCASSSLGSGNTIYFGEGSWLTVV.